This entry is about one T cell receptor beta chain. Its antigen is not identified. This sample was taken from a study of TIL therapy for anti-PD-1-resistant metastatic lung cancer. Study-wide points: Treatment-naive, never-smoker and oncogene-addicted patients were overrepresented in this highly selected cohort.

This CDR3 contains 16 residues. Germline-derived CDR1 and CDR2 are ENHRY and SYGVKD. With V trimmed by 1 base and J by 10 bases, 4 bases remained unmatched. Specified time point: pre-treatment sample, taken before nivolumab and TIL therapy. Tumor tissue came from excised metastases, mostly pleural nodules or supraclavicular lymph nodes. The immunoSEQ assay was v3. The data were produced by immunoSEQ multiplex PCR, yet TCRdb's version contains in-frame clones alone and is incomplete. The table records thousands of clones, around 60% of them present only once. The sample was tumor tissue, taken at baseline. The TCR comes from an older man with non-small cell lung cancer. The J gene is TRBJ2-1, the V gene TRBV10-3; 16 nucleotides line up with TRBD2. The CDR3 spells CAISEFPGLAGGEQFF. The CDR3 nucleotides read TGTGCCATCAGTGAGTTCCCGGGACTAGCGGGAGGGGAGCAGTTCTTC.